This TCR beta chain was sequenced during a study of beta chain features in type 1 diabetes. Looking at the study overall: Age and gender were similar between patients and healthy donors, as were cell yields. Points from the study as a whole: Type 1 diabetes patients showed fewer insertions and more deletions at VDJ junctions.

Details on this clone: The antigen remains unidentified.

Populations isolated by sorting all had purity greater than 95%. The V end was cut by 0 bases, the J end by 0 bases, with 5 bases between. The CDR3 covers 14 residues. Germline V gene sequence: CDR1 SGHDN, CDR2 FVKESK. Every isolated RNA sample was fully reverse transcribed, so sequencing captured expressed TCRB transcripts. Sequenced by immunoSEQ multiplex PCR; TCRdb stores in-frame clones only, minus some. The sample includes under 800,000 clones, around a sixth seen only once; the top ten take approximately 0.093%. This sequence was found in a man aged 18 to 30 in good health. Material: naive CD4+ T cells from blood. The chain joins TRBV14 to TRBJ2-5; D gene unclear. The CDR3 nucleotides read TGTGCCAGCAGCCAAGATACCAACCAAGAGACCCAGTACTTC. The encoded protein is CASSQDTNQETQYF.